This TCR beta chain stems from a study of blood T cell repertoires in COVID-19. Libraries were prepared by immunoSEQ multiplex PCR; TCRdb keeps only in-frame clonotypes and omits some of them. The sample contains about 140,000 clones, more than 70% of which appear only once. This clone was detected only once. The CDR3 sequence is 18 residues long. After removal of 0 bases from V and 0 bases from J, the junction contained 11 bases not matched to a gene. From germline, CDR1 is LNHNV and CDR2 YYDKDF (reference sequence). The sequenced sample consisted of peripheral blood. The source is a woman aged 60-75 years with acute or convalescent COVID-19. The chain has TRBV15 and TRBJ2-7, with 7 bases lining up with TRBD1. CDR3 sequence: CATSRDGPGQSGSYEQYF. The CDR3, as DNA: TGTGCCACCAGCAGAGATGGTCCGGGACAGTCAGGCTCCTACGAGCAGTACTTC.